A selection of T cell receptor beta chains follows, all from one sample in a study of T cells in Graves' hyperthyroidism and ophthalmopathy. TCRdb re-called the multiplex PCR reads through MiXCR, storing one row per CDR3 protein. The table has around 300,000 distinct CDR3 sequences, approximately 21% seen once. What was sequenced was blood. The receptors were gathered from a man aged 25-40 years with Graves' ophthalmopathy. Both conserved end residues are trimmed from each CDR3. The order of the fields is V gene, CDR3 length, CDR3 protein.

>TRBV12-3/TRBV12-4|13
ASRAGTGGGEKLF
>TRBV29-1|10
SVDRATYGYT
>TRBV15|11
ATSSTAFSGYT
>TRBV6-1|11
ASSGASYNEQF
>TRBV10-2|9
ASRSPREAF
>TRBV20-1|12
SARVGASTDTQY
>TRBV7-9|14
ASSLNRGLVNEKLF
>TRBV5-1|14
ASSLGTGLAYNEQF
>TRBV20-1|11
SALAGEGGELF
>TRBV7-9|10
ASSFSEGEQF
>TRBV2|13
ASKAAVRSYNEQF
>TRBV30|11
AWTPNSGETQY
>TRBV28|12
ASSQELGGRGYT
>TRBV28|14
ASSRRGAGFEETQY
>TRBV20-1|13
SARAGREGLGELF
>TRBV6-5|13
ASSYGLGGRETQY
>TRBV3-1|10
ASSQGEFEQY
>TRBV20-1|11
SAWAGSTDTQY
>TRBV28|13
ASSSHRSGDTEAF
>TRBV5-1|10
ASSRTDRKAF
>TRBV20-1|15
SARDFATSGSTDTQY
>TRBV5-1|13
ASSSGTSGSYEQY
>TRBV11-3|11
ASRETYTGELF
>TRBV10-3|10
AISTGAQPQH
>TRBV2|12
ASSWGGSRETQY
>TRBV20-1|12
SALHAGSGNTIY
>TRBV5-1|12
ASSRSGGRHEQY
>TRBV20-1|15
SVSGQGYGILTYEQY
>TRBV9|14
ASSVSTSPSYNEQF
>TRBV5-1|16
ASSLGVGGHPPNTEAF
>TRBV13|13
ASSLGQGAYSEAF
>TRBV7-2|10
ASKSNSYEQY
>TRBV3-1|17
ASSPNRDGWGRRYNEQF
>TRBV27|10
ASSYDGYGYT
>TRBV12-3/TRBV12-4|13
ASSLRQGGFYEQY
>TRBV15|15
ATSRALTSESTDTQY
>TRBV10-3|13
AIRGGLAPTGELF
>TRBV28|14
ASSPYRDREIYEQY
>TRBV20-1|12
SAPAGGSYNEQF
>TRBV2|12
ASSEARNVVGYT
>TRBV11-2|12
ASSLGPGTDTQY
>TRBV5-1|12
ASSRDSPYNEQF
>TRBV7-9|12
ASSHRDRGYEQY
>TRBV29-1|10
SVEEAGYEQY
>TRBV11-3|12
ASSLIRGSRELF
>TRBV6-2/TRBV6-3|13
ASSLPGQGGHEQY
>TRBV12-3/TRBV12-4|13
ASSSRDLQYNEQF
>TRBV6-2/TRBV6-3|12
ASSIRLGRNEQF
>TRBV7-3|11
ASSLKPFYGYT
>TRBV7-2|11
ASSFGGNSVLT
>TRBV11-1|13
ASSSPDRAVYEQY
>TRBV18|12
ASSPQGEGNTIY
>TRBV10-3|11
AISEDRGGPQH
>TRBV28|10
ATRKEADTQY
>TRBV3-1|13
ASSREGGATDTQY
>TRBV29-1|14
SVEGSVGGTYNEQF
>TRBV6-5|13
ASSYGQGFNYGYT
>TRBV29-1|11
SVLSGTPYEQY
>TRBV19|10
ASSRGHYEQY